What follows describes a single T cell receptor (beta chain). Sequenced by immunoSEQ multiplex PCR; TCRdb stores in-frame clones only, minus some. The table records 300,000 to 350,000 clones, 90% to 95% of them present only once. The CDR3 runs 15 residues. Germline CDR1 reads SGHRS; CDR2 reads YFSETQ. With 5 bases clipped from V and 1 base from J, the junction kept 8 bases outside the gene matches. Ages ranged from roughly 18 to 100 years, with residence in about two dozen US areas. Each exposed participant met a COVID-19 case in the 2 weeks preceding study entry. These data are taken from a study of blood T cell repertoires in COVID-19. Overall study: Some COVID-19 samples were acute and others convalescent; all came from the United States, Italy and Spain. T cells, B-cell-depleted T cells, or PBMCs provided the cDNA or gDNA that served as material.

The rearrangement uses TRBV5-1 and TRBJ1-1, with 7 nucleotides matching TRBD1. Sequencing used PBMCs or T cells enriched from blood (not recorded which). The clonotype comes from a woman in her 30s who had been exposed to COVID-19. The CDR3 nucleotides read TGCGCCAGCAGAGTAGGGGGCCCTTCGAACACTGAAGCTTTCTTT. Its protein product is CASRVGGPSNTEAFF. Full variable domain (remainder filled in from reference TRBV5-1 and TRBJ1-1): KAGVTQTPRYLIKTRGQQVTLSCSPISGHRSVSWYQQTPGQGLQFLFEYFSETQRNKGNFPGRFSGRQFSNSRSEMNVSTLELGDSALYLCASRVGGPSNTEAFFGQGTRLTVV.